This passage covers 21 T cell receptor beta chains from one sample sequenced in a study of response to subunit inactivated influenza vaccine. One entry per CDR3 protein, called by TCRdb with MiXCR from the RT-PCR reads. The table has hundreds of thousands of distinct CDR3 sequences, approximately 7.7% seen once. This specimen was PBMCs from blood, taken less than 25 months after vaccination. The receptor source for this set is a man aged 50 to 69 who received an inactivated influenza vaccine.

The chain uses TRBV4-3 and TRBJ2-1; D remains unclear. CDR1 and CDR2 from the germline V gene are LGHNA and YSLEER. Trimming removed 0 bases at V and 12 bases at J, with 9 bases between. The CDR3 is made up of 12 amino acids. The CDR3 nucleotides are TGCGCCAGCAGCCAAGATAGTCTAGTGCAGTTCTTC. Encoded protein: CASSQDSLVQFF.

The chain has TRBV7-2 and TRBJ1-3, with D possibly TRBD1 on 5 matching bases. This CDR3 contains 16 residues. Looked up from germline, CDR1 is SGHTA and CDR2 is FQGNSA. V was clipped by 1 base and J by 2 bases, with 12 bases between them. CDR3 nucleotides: TGTGCCAGCAGCTTAGTCGGAGGGGCTGCTGGAAACACCATATATTTT. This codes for CASSLVGGAAGNTIYF.

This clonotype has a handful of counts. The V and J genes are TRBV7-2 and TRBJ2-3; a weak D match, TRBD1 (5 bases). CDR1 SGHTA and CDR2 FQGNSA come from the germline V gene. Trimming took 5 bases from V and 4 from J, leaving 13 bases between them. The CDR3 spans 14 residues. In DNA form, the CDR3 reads TGTGCCAGCAGCCCCCAAGGGGTTGCAGATACGCAGTATTTT. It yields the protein CASSPQGVADTQYF.

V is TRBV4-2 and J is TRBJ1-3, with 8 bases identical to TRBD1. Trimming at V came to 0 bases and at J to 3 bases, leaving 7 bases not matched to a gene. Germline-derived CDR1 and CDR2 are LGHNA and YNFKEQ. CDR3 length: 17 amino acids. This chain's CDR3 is CASSQDGQGAYGNTIYF. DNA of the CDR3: TGTGCCAGCAGCCAAGATGGTCAGGGGGCTTATGGAAACACCATATATTTT.

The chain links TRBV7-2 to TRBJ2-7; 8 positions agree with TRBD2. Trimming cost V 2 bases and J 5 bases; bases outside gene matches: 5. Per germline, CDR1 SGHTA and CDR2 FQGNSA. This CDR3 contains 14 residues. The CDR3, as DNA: TGTGCCAGCAGCTTACCGGGGGGGCACAACGAGCAGTACTTC. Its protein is CASSLPGGHNEQYF.

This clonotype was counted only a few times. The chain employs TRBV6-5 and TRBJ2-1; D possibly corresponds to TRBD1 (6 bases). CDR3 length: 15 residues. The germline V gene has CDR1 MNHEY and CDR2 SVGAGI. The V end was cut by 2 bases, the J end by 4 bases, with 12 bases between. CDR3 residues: CASSYGQGTYNEQFF. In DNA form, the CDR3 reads TGTGCCAGCAGTTACGGGCAGGGGACATACAATGAGCAGTTCTTC.

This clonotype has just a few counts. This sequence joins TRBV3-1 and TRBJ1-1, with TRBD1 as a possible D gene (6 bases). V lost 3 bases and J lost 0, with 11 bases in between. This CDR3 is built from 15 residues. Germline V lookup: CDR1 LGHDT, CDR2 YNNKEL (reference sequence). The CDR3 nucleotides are TGTGCCAGCAGCCAGACCGGGACAATGAACACTGAAGCTTTCTTT. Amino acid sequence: CASSQTGTMNTEAFF.

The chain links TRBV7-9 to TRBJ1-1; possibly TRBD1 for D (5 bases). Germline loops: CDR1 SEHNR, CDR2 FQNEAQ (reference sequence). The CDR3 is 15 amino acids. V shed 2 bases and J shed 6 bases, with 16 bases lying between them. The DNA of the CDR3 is TGTGCCAGCAGCTTACAGGCAGGGCTAGGCGCTGAAGCTTTCTTT. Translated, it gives CASSLQAGLGAEAFF.

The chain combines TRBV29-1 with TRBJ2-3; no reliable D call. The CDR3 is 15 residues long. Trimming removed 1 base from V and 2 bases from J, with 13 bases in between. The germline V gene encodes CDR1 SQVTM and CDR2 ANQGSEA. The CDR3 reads CSVEAAIAFTDTQYF. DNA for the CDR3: TGCAGCGTTGAAGCCGCGATAGCTTTCACAGATACGCAGTATTTT.

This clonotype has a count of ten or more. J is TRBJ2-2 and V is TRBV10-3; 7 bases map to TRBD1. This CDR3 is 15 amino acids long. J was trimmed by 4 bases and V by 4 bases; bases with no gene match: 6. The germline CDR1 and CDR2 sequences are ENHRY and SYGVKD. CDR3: CAISVQGSGTGELFF. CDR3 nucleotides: TGTGCCATCAGTGTACAGGGGTCGGGCACCGGGGAGCTGTTTTTT.

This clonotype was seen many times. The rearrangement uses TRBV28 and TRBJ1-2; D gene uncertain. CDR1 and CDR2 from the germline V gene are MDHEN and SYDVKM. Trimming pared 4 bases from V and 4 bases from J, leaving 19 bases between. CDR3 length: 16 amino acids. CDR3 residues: CASSSPTLNWGYGYTF. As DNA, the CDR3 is TGTGCCAGCAGTTCCCCGACACTGAACTGGGGCTATGGCTACACCTTC.

This CDR3 is CASSKRVDSSYNEQFF. As DNA, the CDR3 is TGTGCCAGCAGCAAGAGGGTGGATAGCTCCTACAATGAGCAGTTCTTC. The V gene is TRBV11-2, the J gene TRBJ2-1, with D perhaps TRBD2 (5 bases). The CDR3 is made up of 16 amino acids. The ends were cut back, 5 bases at V and 0 bases at J, with 14 bases in the middle. Germline V gives CDR1 SGHAT, CDR2 FQNNGV.

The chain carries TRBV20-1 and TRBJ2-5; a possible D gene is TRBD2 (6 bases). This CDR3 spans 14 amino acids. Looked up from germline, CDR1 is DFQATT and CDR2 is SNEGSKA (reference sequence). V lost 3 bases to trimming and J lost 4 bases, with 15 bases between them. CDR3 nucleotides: TGCAGTGCTAGTAATTGGGGGGAAGTAGAGACCCAGTACTTC. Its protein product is CSASNWGEVETQYF.

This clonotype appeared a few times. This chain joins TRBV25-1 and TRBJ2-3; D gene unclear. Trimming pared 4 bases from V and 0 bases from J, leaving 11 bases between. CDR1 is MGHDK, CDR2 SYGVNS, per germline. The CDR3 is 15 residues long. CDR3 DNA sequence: TGTGCCAGCAGTGGGGTCAGCGATAGCACAGATACGCAGTATTTT. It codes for CASSGVSDSTDTQYF.

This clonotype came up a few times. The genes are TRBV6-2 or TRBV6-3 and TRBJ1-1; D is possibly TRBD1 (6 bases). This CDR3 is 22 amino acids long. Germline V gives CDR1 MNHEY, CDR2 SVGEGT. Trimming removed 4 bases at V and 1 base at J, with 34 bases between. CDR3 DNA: TGTGCCAGCAGTTCCCCACCTATCCGGGACAACAGAATGACGGGTTGGAACACTGAAGCTTTCTTT. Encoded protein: CASSSPPIRDNRMTGWNTEAFF.

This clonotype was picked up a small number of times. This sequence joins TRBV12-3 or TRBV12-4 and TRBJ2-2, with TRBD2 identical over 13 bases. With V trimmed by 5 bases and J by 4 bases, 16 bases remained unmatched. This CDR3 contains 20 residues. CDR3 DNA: TGTGCCAGCAGTCCGGATCTGGGGGCGGGACTAGCGGGGACCACCGGGGAGCTGTTTTTT. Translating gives CASSPDLGAGLAGTTGELFF.

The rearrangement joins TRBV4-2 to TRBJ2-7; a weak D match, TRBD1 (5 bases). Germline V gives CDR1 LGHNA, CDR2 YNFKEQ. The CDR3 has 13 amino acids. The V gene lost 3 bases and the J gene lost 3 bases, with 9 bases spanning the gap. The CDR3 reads CASSHDDSYEQYF. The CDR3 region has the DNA TGTGCCAGCAGCCACGATGACAGCTACGAGCAGTACTTC.

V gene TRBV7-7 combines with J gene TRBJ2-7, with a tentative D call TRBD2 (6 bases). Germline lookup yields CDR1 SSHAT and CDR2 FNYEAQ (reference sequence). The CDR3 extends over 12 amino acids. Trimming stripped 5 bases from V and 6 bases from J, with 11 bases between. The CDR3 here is CASSRPGGEQYF. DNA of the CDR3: TGTGCCAGCAGCCGACCCGGGGGCGAGCAGTACTTC.

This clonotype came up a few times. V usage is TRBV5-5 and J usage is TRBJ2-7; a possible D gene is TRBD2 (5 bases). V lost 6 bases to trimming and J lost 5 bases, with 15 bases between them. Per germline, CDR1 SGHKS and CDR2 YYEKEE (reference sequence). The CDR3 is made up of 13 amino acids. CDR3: CASNVRETDEQYF. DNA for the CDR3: TGTGCCAGCAATGTGAGGGAAACGGACGAGCAGTACTTC.

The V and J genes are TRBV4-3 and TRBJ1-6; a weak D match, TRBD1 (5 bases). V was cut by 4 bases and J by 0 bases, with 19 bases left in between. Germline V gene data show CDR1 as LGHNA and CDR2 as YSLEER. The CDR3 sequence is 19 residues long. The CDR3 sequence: CASSRGLRAGGSYNSPLHF. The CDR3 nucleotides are TGCGCCAGCAGCCGGGGCCTTAGGGCTGGGGGCTCCTATAATTCACCCCTCCACTTT.

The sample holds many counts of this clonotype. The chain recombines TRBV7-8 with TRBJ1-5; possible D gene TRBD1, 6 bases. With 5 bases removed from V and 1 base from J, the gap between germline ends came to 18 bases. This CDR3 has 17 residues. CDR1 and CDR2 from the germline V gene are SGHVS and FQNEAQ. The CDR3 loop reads CASSISGHRDSNQPQHF. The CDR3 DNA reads TGTGCCAGCAGCATCTCCGGGCACAGGGACAGCAATCAGCCCCAGCATTTT.